The 11 T cell receptor beta chains listed next were all sequenced from one sample in a study of shared clonotypes between healthy human individuals. Only in-frame clones appear in the TCRdb table, and some are missing; sequencing was by immunoSEQ multiplex PCR. Here the sample spans about 2 million clones, about 95% being singletons. CD45RO-negative CD8 cells positively selected for CCR7 made up the naive population, which excluded terminally differentiated effector memory CD45RA+ cells. Specimen: naive CD8+ T cells sorted from blood. The receptors shown here come from a man aged 18 to 30 in good health.

For the CDR3, the DNA is TGTGCCAGCAGTCTACAGGGGAGGGAGCAGTACTTC. Protein: CASSLQGREQYF. The V gene is TRBV28, the J gene TRBJ2-7; D possibly corresponds to TRBD1 (7 bases). Germline CDR1 reads MDHEN; CDR2 reads SYDVKM. Trimming took 5 bases from V and 7 from J, leaving 12 bases between them. This CDR3 has 12 residues.

The chain employs TRBV13 and TRBJ2-1; 7 bases match TRBD1. Looked up from germline, CDR1 is PRHDT and CDR2 is FYEKMQ (reference sequence). The CDR3 sequence is 12 residues long. V lost 3 bases, J lost 7 bases, and 0 bases stayed unmatched. CDR3 amino acids: CASSFRGNEQFF. The CDR3 nucleotides read TGTGCCAGCAGCTTCAGGGGGAATGAGCAGTTCTTC.

The CDR3 here is CASSEELGFGNTIYF. For the CDR3, the DNA is TGCGCCAGCAGTGAGGAGCTGGGATTTGGAAACACCATATATTTT. The chain is built from TRBV10-2 and TRBJ1-3; D ambiguous. The CDR3 length is 15 residues. V shed 2 bases and J shed 3 bases, with 11 bases lying between them. Germline-derived CDR1 and CDR2 are WSHSY and SAAADI.

The rearrangement joins TRBV19 to TRBJ1-1; D not resolved. The germline CDR1 and CDR2 sequences are LNHDA and SQIVND (reference sequence). CDR3 length: 14 amino acids. V gave up 2 bases and J gave up 0 bases, with 7 bases separating them. The CDR3 DNA reads as TGTGCCAGTAGTATATGGAGACTGAACACTGAAGCTTTCTTT. This sequence encodes CASSIWRLNTEAFF.

The chain carries TRBV7-2 and TRBJ2-7; possibly TRBD2 for D (5 bases). Germline CDR1 reads SGHTA; CDR2 reads FQGNSA. V lost 4 bases to trimming and J lost 2 bases, with 12 bases between them. This CDR3 spans 14 amino acids. CDR3 in DNA: TGTGCCAGCAGCTGGACTGGAAGTCCCTACGAGCAGTACTTC. It specifies CASSWTGSPYEQYF.

The chain joins TRBV5-6 to TRBJ2-5; tentatively, D is TRBD1 or TRBD2 (5 bases each). With 0 bases removed from V and 12 bases from J, the gap between germline ends came to 15 bases. This CDR3 region has 13 residues. Per germline, CDR1 SGHDT and CDR2 YYEEEE. CDR3: CASSLGDQVMEYF. The CDR3 DNA sequence: TGTGCCAGCAGCTTGGGGGACCAAGTAATGGAGTACTTC.

The V call is TRBV27, the J call TRBJ1-1; D is ambiguous. The CDR3 covers 12 residues. The V gene lost 6 bases and the J gene lost 5 bases, with 10 bases spanning the gap. Germline CDR1 reads MNHEY; CDR2 reads SMNVEV (reference sequence). The CDR3 reads CASSQTGTEAFF. CDR3 nucleotides: TGTGCCAGCAGCCAGACGGGGACTGAAGCTTTCTTT.

This sequence joins TRBV6-5 and TRBJ1-1; a possible D gene is TRBD1 (5 bases). The germline gives CDR1 MNHEY, CDR2 SVGAGI. This CDR3 comprises 14 residues. The V end lost 2 bases, the J end lost 1 base, and 8 bases lay between the germline ends. The CDR3 DNA follows: TGTGCCAGCAGTTACGCCAGGGCGAACACTGAAGCTTTCTTT. Amino acid sequence: CASSYARANTEAFF.

CDR3 sequence reads: CASSYSRESYEQYF. The CDR3 region has the DNA TGTGCCAGCAGTTACTCGCGGGAGTCCTACGAGCAGTACTTC. V gene TRBV6-5 combines with J gene TRBJ2-7, with 7 bases identical to TRBD2. V lost 0 bases and J lost 1; bases outside the gene matches: 0. This CDR3 contains 14 residues. The germline gives CDR1 MNHEY, CDR2 SVGAGI.

The chain carries TRBV5-1 and TRBJ2-7; no definite D call. Germline V gene data show CDR1 as SGHRS and CDR2 as YFSETQ. V was pared by 0 bases and J by 7 bases, with 17 bases between. The CDR3 contains 15 residues. The CDR3 protein is CASSLDTTNGMEQYF. CDR3 nucleotide sequence: TGCGCCAGCAGCTTGGACACTACGAATGGAATGGAGCAGTACTTC.

The genes are TRBV7-9 and TRBJ1-4; D not certain. The germline gives CDR1 SEHNR, CDR2 FQNEAQ (reference sequence). CDR3 size: 13 residues. Trimming removed 5 bases from V and 8 bases from J, with 12 bases in between. CDR3 in amino acids: CASSPANSEKLFF. The CDR3 DNA sequence: TGTGCCAGCAGCCCTGCCAACTCCGAAAAACTGTTTTTT.